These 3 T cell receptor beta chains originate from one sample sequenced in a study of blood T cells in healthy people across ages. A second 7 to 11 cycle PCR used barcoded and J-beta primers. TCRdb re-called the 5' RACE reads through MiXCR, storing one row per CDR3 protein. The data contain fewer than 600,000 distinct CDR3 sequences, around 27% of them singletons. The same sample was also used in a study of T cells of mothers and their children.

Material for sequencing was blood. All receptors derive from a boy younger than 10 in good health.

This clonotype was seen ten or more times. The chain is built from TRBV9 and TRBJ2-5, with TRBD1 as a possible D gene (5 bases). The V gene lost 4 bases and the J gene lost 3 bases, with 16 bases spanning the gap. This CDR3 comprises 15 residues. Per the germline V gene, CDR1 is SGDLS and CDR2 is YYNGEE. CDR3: CASSPVPRAEETQYF. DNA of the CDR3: TGTGCCAGCAGCCCCGTCCCCAGGGCGGAAGAGACCCAGTACTTC.

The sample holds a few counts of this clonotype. As DNA, the CDR3 is TGTGCCAGCAGTCCGCGGGGGGGCTCCAACTATGGCTACACCTTC. This translates into CASSPRGGSNYGYTF. The chain links TRBV27 to TRBJ1-2; D might be TRBD1 (6 bases). The germline CDR1 and CDR2 sequences are MNHEY and SMNVEV (reference sequence). Trimming cost V 5 bases and J 2 bases, with 15 bases left between them. This CDR3 contains 15 residues.

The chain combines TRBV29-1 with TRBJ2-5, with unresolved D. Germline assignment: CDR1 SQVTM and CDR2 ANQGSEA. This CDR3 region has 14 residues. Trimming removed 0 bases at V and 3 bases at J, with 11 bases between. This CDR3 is CSVEDPDREETQYF. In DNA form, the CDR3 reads TGCAGCGTTGAAGACCCGGACCGGGAAGAGACCCAGTACTTC.